This TCR beta chain was obtained from a study of shared clonotypes between healthy human individuals. For the study at large: The cohort had a couple of women and a few men, ages 18 to 49. Findings and limits, study-wide: Four donors had about 5% of their naive CD4 clonotypes in common. Naive subsets, compared against memory subsets, generally had larger estimated richness values.

Note on this clone: What it recognizes is unknown. The sample holds other DNA sequences that translate to the same CDR3.

The repertoire was sequenced with immunoSEQ multiplex PCR; TCRdb's copy has only in-frame clones and lacks some. Here the sample spans about 2.3 million clones, around 92% being singletons. V lost 0 bases and J lost 4, with 7 bases in between. The V gene's germline CDR1 is GTSNPN and CDR2 SVGIG (reference sequence). CDR3 size: 13 residues. The source is a man aged 18 to 30 in good health. Some clones in this sample may be carry-over from other donors' samples. Sequenced input: naive CD4+ T cells from PBMCs. Subset indicated: CD45RA+ positively selected. The chain employs TRBV30 and TRBJ1-5, with D perhaps TRBD1 (6 bases). The CDR3 bases are TGTGCCTGGAGTGTAACAGGGAATCAGCCCCAGCATTTT. Encoded protein: CAWSVTGNQPQHF.